The T cell receptor (beta chain) described here comes from a study of regulatory T cells in long-lasting Graves disease (dated by TCRdb to the early 2020s). About the full investigation: In the newly diagnosed Graves' disease group, patients had been taking antithyroid drugs for less than 3 months. The study was conducted in China and was registered as a clinical trial. Persistent Graves' disease patients were compared with newly diagnosed Graves' disease patients by peripheral blood TCR sequencing and RNA sequencing. A total of roughly 35 samples underwent TCR sequencing, from about 13 patients with persistent Graves' disease and 20 or so patients with newly diagnosed Graves' disease.

Worth noting for this clonotype: Its recognized antigen is unknown. A much bigger clone sits one base away, suggesting this may be a read error.

The germline V gene supplies CDR1 ENHRY and CDR2 SYGVKD. Trimming takes 5 bases off V and 6 bases off J; junction bases not matched to a gene: 3. There are 15 amino acids in the CDR3, from cysteine to phenylalanine inclusive. CDR3 DNA is the only sequence kept; it has 45 bases, read in frame from the first base. Receptor amplification or capture employed multiplex PCR. Sequencing was carried out with an Illumina HiSeq 4000. CDR3 regions were amplified by Arm-PCR with iRepertoire HTBI primers to construct TCR beta libraries. PCR products were gel purified before sequencing. In the paper's pipeline: Gene usage analysis of CDR3 amino acid clonotypes relied on the 55 to 80 TRBV and around 13 TRBJ segments identified across samples. COPE and FqMerger were used to merge the filtered high-quality paired reads into contigs. BLAST was used to align contigs to IMGT TRBV, TRBD and TRBJ reference genes, and CDR3 was defined according to IMGT. Highly expanded clones were defined as clonotypes with a frequency above 0.1%. Shannon entropy was used to measure repertoire diversity, and the Gini coefficient was used to measure V-J evenness. A clonotype was considered public if more than one individual shared it. TCRdb passed the public sequencing reads through fastp at Q25 and MiXCR, retaining productive beta sequences. When rows share a CDR3 protein, they turn into one entry using the most common DNA and genes. Here the V and J calls rest on TCRdb's processing, not on the authors' analysis. This sample is represented by over 350,000 distinct CDR3 sequences; roughly 15% of them were singletons. Of the sample, approximately 17% falls within the top ten clones.

The sample's time point label, in plain terms: newly diagnosed GD, antithyroid drugs for less than 3 months. For both TCR sequencing and RNA sequencing, RNA was extracted from PBMCs using TRIzol. The diagnosis of Graves' disease followed American Thyroid Association guidelines. Patients were recruited from an endocrinology department in Xi'an, China. Each patient gave approximately 9 milliliters of peripheral blood, collected in an EDTA anticoagulant tube. Ficoll Paque Plus density gradient separation was used to isolate PBMCs, and no further T cell sorting was performed. An Agilent 2100 Bioanalyzer and agarose gel were used to check RNA quality, while a NanoDrop 2000 measured RNA concentration. The paper's findings and limits, for the study overall: Sequencing and analysis were restricted to the TCR beta chain. Because the primary lesion, thyroid tissue, could not be accessed, the study looked at peripheral blood alone. Persistent Graves' disease patients showed lower TCR Shannon entropy and fewer highly expanded clones than newly diagnosed patients, suggesting clonal expansion. Preferential use of TRBV28, TRBJ1-2 and TRBJ2-5 was observed in persistent disease, whereas TRBV20-1 and TRBJ2-1 were favored in newly diagnosed disease. As a limitation, the authors acknowledged that the small sample size may reduce accuracy. More public clonotypes were shared among persistent patients (around 3,000) than among newly diagnosed patients (under 1,000).

This sample also belongs to another study, concerning T cells in Graves' hyperthyroidism and ophthalmopathy. As noted in the second study: Stable Graves' hyperthyroidism was defined as the absence of progression to ophthalmopathy over 18 months of follow-up. Hyperthyroidism patients were newly diagnosed, had a disease duration of under 2 months, and were aged 18 to 65 years. Patients with uncontrolled infections, other autoimmune diseases, pregnancy or lactation were excluded. Clinical symptoms, serum thyroxine and TRAb, thyroid ultrasound, and orbital computed tomography formed the basis for the diagnoses. The first round of RT-PCR for the TCR CDR3 was performed with the HTBI primer set and the Qiagen OneStep RT-PCR kit. Most expanded thyroid clonotypes (frequency above 0.001) were also found in blood, which suggests that blood repertoires may mirror thyroid immune responses. A model built on a 13 V-J signature distinguished ophthalmopathy from stable hyperthyroidism, reaching about 89% sensitivity and 81.08% specificity in cross-validation and 80%/75% in testing. In validation, progression to ophthalmopathy was predicted by the model with approximately 67% sensitivity and around 75% specificity, a median of about 6 months before onset. To identify TCR V-J signatures that set the groups apart, the researchers used a discovery cohort of 100 patients, made up of 40 to 45 with Graves' ophthalmopathy and about 59 with stable Graves' hyperthyroidism. An independent validation cohort of fewer than 20 hyperthyroidism patients and approximately 16 patients who later progressed to ophthalmopathy tested prospective prediction of ophthalmopathy. For training and testing, the 100 or so patients in the discovery cohort were randomly divided in a 7:3 ratio. In addition, the study compared T-cell repertoires in thyroid tissue and in blood from 6 or 7 Graves' hyperthyroidism patients. Once sampling was done, hyperthyroidism patients were given methimazole at a starting dose of 30 mg daily, whereas ophthalmopathy patients were given high-dose intravenous methylprednisolone. The libraries were constructed in a second round of multiplex PCR and then size-selected and purified. The libraries were sequenced on an Illumina HiSeq2000 using paired-end 100 bp reads. Raw data were processed with SOAPnuke, discarding reads with adapters, uncalled bases, mean Phred below 15, or no exact constant-primer or identifier match. COPE v1.2.5 was used to merge the high-quality paired reads, and each unique nucleotide sequence was defined as a clonotype. MiTCR v1.1 was used to align the clonotypes against IMGT TRBV, TRBD and TRBJ reference segments. Analysis was restricted to V-J combinations with a frequency above 0.0001, which covered 98% to 99.2% of repertoires. The TCS score was defined as F50 (clonal expansion) divided by E x V (chaos), with BLOSUM62-based TCRdist calculated between CDR3 peptides within each V-J. Welch's t-statistics and random forest reduced 500 to 550 V-J features to roughly 13, which were used in a naive Bayes classifier (R e1071). No statistical method was used to fix the sample size in advance, and group allocation was not hidden from the investigators. The paper describes TCR Vbeta CDR3 sequencing of 140 or so peripheral blood samples, made up of under 50 ophthalmopathy patients, 70 to 75 hyperthyroidism patients and some 17 progressor patients.

This receptor was obtained from a woman aged 45-65 years with Graves disease. Donor details come from another sample of the same person, matched by shared clones. Here the chain combines TRBV10-3 and TRBJ2-2, and 13 junction bases match TRBD2. The sample was peripheral blood mononuclear cells (PBMCs), taken at new diagnosis, from a patient treated with antithyroid drugs. The DNA sequence is as follows: TGTGCCATCAGTTCCGGGACTAGCGGGGCCGGGGAGCTGTTTTTT. This translates into CAISSGTSGAGELFF.